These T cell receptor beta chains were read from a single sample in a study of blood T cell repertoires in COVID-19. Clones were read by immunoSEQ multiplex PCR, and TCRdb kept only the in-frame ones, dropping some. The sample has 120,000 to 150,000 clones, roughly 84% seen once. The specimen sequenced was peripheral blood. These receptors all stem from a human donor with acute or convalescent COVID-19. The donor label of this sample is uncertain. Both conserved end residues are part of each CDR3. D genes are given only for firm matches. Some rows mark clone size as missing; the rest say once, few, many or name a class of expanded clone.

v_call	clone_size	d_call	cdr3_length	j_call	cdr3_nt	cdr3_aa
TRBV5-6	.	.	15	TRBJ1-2	TGTGCCAGCAGCTCAGGCGCAACAGGGCACTATGGCTACACCTTC	CASSSGATGHYGYTF
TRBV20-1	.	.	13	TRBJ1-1	TGCAGTGTTAGTAAAACTAAGAACACTGAAGCTTTCTTT	CSVSKTKNTEAFF
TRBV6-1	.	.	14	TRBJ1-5	TGTGCCAGCAGTGAAGTTACAGGCAATCAGCCCCAGCATTTT	CASSEVTGNQPQHF
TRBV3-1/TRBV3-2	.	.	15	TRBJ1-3	TGTGCCAGCAGCCAAGGCTCAGGGCCCGGAAACACCATATATTTT	CASSQGSGPGNTIYF
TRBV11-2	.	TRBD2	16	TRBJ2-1	TGTGCCAGCAGCTTTCTTGGCGGGGGCTCCTACAATGAGCAGTTCTTC	CASSFLGGGSYNEQFF
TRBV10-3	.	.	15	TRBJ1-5	TGTGCCATCAGTGAAGCGTTGGAGGGCAATCAGCCCCAGCATTTT	CAISEALEGNQPQHF
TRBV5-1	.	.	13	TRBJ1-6	TGCGCCAGCACGCGGACAGAACGTTCACCCCTCCACTTT	CASTRTERSPLHF
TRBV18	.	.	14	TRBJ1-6	TGTGCCAGCTCACCGCTCAGGGATAATTCACCCCTCCACTTT	CASSPLRDNSPLHF
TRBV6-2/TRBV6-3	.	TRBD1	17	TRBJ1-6	TGTGCCAGCAGTTACTCGTTAAGCGGGACAGGGGGCTCACCCCTCCACTTT	CASSYSLSGTGGSPLHF
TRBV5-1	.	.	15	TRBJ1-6	TGCGCCAGCAGCTTGGGGGGGGAAAATAATTCACCCCTCCACTTT	CASSLGGENNSPLHF
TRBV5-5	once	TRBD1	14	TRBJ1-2	TGTGCCAGCAGTCCCGACAGGGGAAACTATGGCTACACCTTC	CASSPDRGNYGYTF
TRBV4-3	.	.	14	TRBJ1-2	TGCGCCAGCAGCCAAGATCGGAGGAACTATGGCTACACCTTC	CASSQDRRNYGYTF
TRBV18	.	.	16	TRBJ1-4	TGTGCCAGCTCACCGAGCGTGGTTGAAGGGGGAGAAAAACTGTTTTTT	CASSPSVVEGGEKLFF
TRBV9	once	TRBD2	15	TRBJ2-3	TGTGCCAGCAGCGTTGGCGGGGGGGCATCAGATACGCAGTATTTT	CASSVGGGASDTQYF
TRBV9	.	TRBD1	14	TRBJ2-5	TGTGCCAGCAGCGTAGACAGGGGGCGGGAGACCCAGTACTTC	CASSVDRGRETQYF
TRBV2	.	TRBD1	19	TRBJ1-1	TGTGCCAGCAGTGACGCCCCCGGGACAGGAGATCGAATGAACACTGAAGCTTTCTTT	CASSDAPGTGDRMNTEAFF
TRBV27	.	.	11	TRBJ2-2	TGTGCCAGCAGTGGAGGAGGGGAGCTGTTTTTT	CASSGGGELFF
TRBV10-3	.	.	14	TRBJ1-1	TGTGCCATCAGTCAAACAGGGAGGGACACTGAAGCTTTCTTT	CAISQTGRDTEAFF
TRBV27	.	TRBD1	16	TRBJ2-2	TGTGCCAGCAGTTTTTTCGGGACAGCCAACACCGGGGAGCTGTTTTTT	CASSFFGTANTGELFF
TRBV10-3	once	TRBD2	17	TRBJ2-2	TGTGCCATCAGGGACTTCCGACTAGCGGGAGACACCGGGGAGCTGTTTTTT	CAIRDFRLAGDTGELFF
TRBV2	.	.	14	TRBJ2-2	TGTGCCAGCAGGAAACAGGGGAACACCGGGGAGCTGTTTTTT	CASRKQGNTGELFF
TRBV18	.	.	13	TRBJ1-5	TGTGCCAGCTCACCACTGGGGGCTGAGCCCCAGCATTTT	CASSPLGAEPQHF
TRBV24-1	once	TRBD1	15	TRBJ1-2	TGTGCCACCAGTGGACAGGGGAGGCGGAACTATGGCTACACCTTC	CATSGQGRRNYGYTF
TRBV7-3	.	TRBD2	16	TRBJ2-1	TGTGCCAGCAGCTTGGTGCGGGAGGGCTTCTGGAATGAGCAGTTCTTC	CASSLVREGFWNEQFF
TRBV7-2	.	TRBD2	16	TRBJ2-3	TGTGCCAGCAGCTTAGCGCTAGCGGGAGGCACAGATACGCAGTATTTT	CASSLALAGGTDTQYF
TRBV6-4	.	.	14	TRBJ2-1	TGTGCCAGCAGTGACGGGTCAGGGCCCAATGAGCAGTTCTTC	CASSDGSGPNEQFF
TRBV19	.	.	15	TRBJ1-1	TGTGCCAGTAGTGCGGGGGGCTGGAGGAGCACTGAAGCTTTCTTT	CASSAGGWRSTEAFF
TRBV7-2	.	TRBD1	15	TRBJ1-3	TGTGCCAGCAGCTGGACAGGTACCTCTGGAAACACCATATATTTT	CASSWTGTSGNTIYF
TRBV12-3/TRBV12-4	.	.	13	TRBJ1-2	TGTGCCAGCAGTTTTGGCCCTTTTGGCGGCTACACCTTC	CASSFGPFGGYTF
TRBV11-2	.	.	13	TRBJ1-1	TGTGCCAGCAGCCCACCAAAGGGAGCTGAAGCTTTCTTT	CASSPPKGAEAFF
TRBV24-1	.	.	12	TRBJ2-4	TGTGCCACCAGTGATTTTATGAACATTCAGTACTTC	CATSDFMNIQYF
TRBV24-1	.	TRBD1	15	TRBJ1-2	TGTGCCACCAGTGACCCGGGACAGGGAAACTATGGCTACACCTTC	CATSDPGQGNYGYTF
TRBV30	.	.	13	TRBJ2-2	TGTGCCTGGGGGGTCTACGGGGCCGGGGAGCTGTTTTTT	CAWGVYGAGELFF
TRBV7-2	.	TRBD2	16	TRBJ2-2	TGTGCCAGCAGCCCCACGACTAGCGGGAGTCCCCGGGAGCTGTTTTTT	CASSPTTSGSPRELFF
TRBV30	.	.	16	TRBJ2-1	TGTGCCTGGAGTGTAACCCTCGGGAGCTCCTACAATGAGCAGTTCTTC	CAWSVTLGSSYNEQFF
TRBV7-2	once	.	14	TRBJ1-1	TGTGCCAGCAGCTTAGGCTTCGTTTTTAGTGAAGCTTTCTTT	CASSLGFVFSEAFF
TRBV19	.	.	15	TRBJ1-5	TGTGCCAGTAGTATCTTCGTCTACGGGGATCAGCCCCAGCATTTT	CASSIFVYGDQPQHF
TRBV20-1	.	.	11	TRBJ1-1	TGCAGTGCTTATACAGGAACTGAAGCTTTCTTT	CSAYTGTEAFF
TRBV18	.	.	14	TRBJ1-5	TGTGCCAGCTCACAAAACGGAGGCGAGGGGCCCCAGCATTTT	CASSQNGGEGPQHF
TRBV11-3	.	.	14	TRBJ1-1	TGTGCCAGCAGCAAACAGGGACCAAACACTGAAGCTTTCTTT	CASSKQGPNTEAFF
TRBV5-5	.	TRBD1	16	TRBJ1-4	TGTGCCAGCAGCTTGGTGGGCAGGGGGACTAATGAAAAACTGTTTTTT	CASSLVGRGTNEKLFF
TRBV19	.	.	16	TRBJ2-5	TGTGCCAGTAGTACCAGTAGGGGGGGCCCCAGGGAGACCCAGTACTTC	CASSTSRGGPRETQYF
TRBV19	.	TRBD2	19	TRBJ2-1	TGTGCCAGTAGTATGGCTAGCGGGGGGGCCGTCGCCTCCTACAATGAGCAGTTCTTC	CASSMASGGAVASYNEQFF
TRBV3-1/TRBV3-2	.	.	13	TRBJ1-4	TGTGCCAGCAGGTACCGAGAGGGTGAAAAACTGTTTTTT	CASRYREGEKLFF
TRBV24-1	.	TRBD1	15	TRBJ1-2	TGTGCCACCAGTGATCCCGACAGGGAGATAGGTGGCTACACCTTC	CATSDPDREIGGYTF
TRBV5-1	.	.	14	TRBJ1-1	TGCGCCAGCAGCTTGGGGACAGTTTACACTGAAGCTTTCTTT	CASSLGTVYTEAFF
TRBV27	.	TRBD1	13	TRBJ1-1	TGTGCCAGCAAAGCGACAGGGGGCACTGAAGCTTTCTTT	CASKATGGTEAFF
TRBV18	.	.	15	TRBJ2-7	TGTGCCAGCTCACCTGCTCGGGACACCGCCTACGAGCAGTACTTC	CASSPARDTAYEQYF
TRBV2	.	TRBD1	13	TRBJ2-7	TGTGCCAGCAGTGATGGACAGGGTAACGAGCAGTACTTC	CASSDGQGNEQYF
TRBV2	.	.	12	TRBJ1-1	TGTGCCAGCGACGCGGGGTTTACTGAAGCTTTCTTT	CASDAGFTEAFF